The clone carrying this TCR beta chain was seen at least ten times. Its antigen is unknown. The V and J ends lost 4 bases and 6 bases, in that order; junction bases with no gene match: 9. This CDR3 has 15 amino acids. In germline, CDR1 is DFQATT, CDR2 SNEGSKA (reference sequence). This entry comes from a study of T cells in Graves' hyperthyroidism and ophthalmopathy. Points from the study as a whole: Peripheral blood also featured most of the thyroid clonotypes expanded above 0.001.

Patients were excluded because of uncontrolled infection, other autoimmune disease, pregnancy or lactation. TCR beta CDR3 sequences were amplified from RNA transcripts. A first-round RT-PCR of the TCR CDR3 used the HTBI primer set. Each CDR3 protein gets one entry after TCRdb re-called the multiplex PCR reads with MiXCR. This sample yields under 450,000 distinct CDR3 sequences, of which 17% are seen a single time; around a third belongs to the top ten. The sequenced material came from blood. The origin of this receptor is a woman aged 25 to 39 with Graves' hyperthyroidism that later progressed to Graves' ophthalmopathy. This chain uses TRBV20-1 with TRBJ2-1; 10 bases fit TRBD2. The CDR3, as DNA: TGCAGTGCTATGGCTAGCGGGAGTTTGGTCAATGAGCAGTTCTTC. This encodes CSAMASGSLVNEQFF.